This T cell receptor (beta chain) was obtained from a study of blood T cell repertoires in COVID-19 (dated by TCRdb to about 2020). With regard to the full study: Collaborator samples came from the United States, Italy and Spain and covered acute and convalescent phases of COVID-19. The prospective study material was composed of cDNA or gDNA derived from T cells, B-cell-depleted T cells, or PBMCs. The dataset comprised deeply sampled blood TCRbeta repertoires from subjects exposed to, actively infected with, or recovered from COVID-19. A freely available public database, intended as a resource for researchers studying the immune response to SARS-CoV-2, is where the repertoires were released. The samples were drawn from two sources: the first 160 participants of the ongoing ImmuneRACE study, and some 1,300 subjects contributed by 6 global collaborators. A de-identified subject ID, COVID-19 status, age in years and sex were almost always included in the sample metadata. Where HLA class I and class II types were available, the types were taken from metadata supplied by the sample provider, not from assay-based typing. Study-wide conclusions, independent of this receptor: How much clinical and demographic metadata was included differed by source and by participant, and the metadata was provided uncurated.

TCRbeta CDR3 regions were amplified from genomic DNA using the immunoSEQ Assay, a bias-controlled multiplex PCR. Under the source paper's analysis protocol: The number of nucleated cells in each sample was estimated by amplification of reference gene primers within the assay. To quantify the absolute abundance of each unique TCRbeta CDR3 rearrangement, sequence reads were collapsed and filtered. For each sample, productive Simpson clonality was calculated as the square root of Simpson's diversity index across productive rearrangements. Sourced from immuneACCESS, this table was stored by TCRdb with only in-frame sequences that have V and J called. A share of the clones is absent; for the studies checked, an unresolved V gene accounts for under half, and the remainder has no known explanation. The DNA gave D and trimming, while V, J and clone size come from that table. The sample data list 200,000 to 250,000 clones, and 75% to 90% of these were observed just once. Jointly, the top ten make up 3% to 3.5% of the sample.

This clone has just a few counts. No cognate antigen has been identified for it. No much larger clone is present one base from it, and per-base qualities are unavailable. CDR1 and CDR2 are drawn from the germline V gene (reference sequence): LNHDA, SQIVND. The CDR3 runs 15 residues from the cysteine to the phenylalanine. The only DNA kept is the CDR3, 45 bases in frame from the first base. The junction shows trimming of 3 bases on V and 8 bases on J, and the gene matches do not reach 6 bases of it. Enrolling through a virtual design, the prospective study's participants ranged in age from roughly 18 to 90 years and lived across some 22 United States geographic areas. To assign participants to cohorts, the prospective study relied on clinical history that participants themselves reported in a screening survey and a study questionnaire. In the prospective study, whole blood, serum and a nasopharyngeal or oropharyngeal swab were collected from each participant by mobile phlebotomists. Additional blood draws and questionnaires over an approximately 2-month period could optionally be provided by prospective study participants. Blood samples from the prospective study were shipped frozen or at room temperature prior to DNA extraction.

Sequencing was performed on PBMCs or T cells enriched from blood (not recorded which). This sequence originates from a young woman in a cohort exposed to, infected with or recovered from COVID-19 (not recorded which). This chain is built from TRBV19 and TRBJ2-2, and TRBD2 matches 10 of the central bases. The CDR3 sequence is CASSIGTSVAGELFF. The DNA sequence is given as TGTGCCAGTAGTATTGGGACTAGCGTGGCTGGGGAGCTGTTTTTT. The CDR3, completed at both ends by the reference TRBV19 and TRBJ2-2 genes, gives the full variable domain DGGITQSPKYLFRKEGQNVTLSCEQNLNHDAMYWYRQDPGQGLRLIYYSQIVNDFQKGDIAEGYSVSREKKESFPLTVTSAQKNPTAFYLCASSIGTSVAGELFFGEGSRLTVL.